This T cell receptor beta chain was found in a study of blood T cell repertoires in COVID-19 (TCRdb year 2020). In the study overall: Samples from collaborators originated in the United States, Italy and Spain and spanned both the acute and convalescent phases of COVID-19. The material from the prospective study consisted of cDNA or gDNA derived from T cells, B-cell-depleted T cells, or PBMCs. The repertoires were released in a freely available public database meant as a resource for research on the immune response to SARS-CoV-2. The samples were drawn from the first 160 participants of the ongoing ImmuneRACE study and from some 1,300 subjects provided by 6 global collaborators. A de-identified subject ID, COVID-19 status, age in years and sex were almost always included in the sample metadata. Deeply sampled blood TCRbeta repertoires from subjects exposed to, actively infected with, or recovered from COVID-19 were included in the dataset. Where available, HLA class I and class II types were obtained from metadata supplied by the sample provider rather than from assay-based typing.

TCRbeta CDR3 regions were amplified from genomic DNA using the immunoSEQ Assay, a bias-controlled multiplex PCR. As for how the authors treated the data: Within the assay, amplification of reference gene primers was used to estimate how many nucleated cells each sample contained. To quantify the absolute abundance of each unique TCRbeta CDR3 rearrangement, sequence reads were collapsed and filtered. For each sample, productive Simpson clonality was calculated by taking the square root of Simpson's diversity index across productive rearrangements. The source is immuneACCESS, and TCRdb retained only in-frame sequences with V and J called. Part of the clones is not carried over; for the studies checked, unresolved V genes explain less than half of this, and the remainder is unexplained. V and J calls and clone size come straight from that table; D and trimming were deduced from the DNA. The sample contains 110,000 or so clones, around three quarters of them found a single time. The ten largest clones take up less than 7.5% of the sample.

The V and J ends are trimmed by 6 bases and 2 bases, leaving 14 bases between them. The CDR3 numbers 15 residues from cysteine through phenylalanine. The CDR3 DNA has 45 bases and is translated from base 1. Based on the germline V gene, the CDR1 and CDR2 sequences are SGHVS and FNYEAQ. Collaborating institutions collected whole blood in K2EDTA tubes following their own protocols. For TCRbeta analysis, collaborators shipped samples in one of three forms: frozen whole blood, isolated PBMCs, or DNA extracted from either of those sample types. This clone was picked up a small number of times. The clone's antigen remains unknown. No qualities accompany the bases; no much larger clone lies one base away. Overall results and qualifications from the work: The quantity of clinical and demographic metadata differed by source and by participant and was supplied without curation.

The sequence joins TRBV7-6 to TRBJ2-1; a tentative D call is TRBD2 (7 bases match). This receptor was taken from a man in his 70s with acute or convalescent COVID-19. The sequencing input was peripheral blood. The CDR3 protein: CASRGGGLTYNEQFF. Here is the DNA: TGTGCCAGCAGGGGAGGGGGGTTGACCTACAATGAGCAGTTCTTC.